This T cell receptor beta chain was identified during a study of T cells in women clearing cervical HPV infection. TCRdb's copy holds only in-frame clones and misses some; the assay was immunoSEQ multiplex PCR. In all, the sample yields tens of thousands of clones. Details on this clone: Read data end 3 residues before the CDR3 end; the end is taken from the germline J gene.

This CDR3 has 13 amino acids. V lost 2 bases and J lost 6, with 11 bases in between. Germline V gene lookup returns CDR1 SGHTA and CDR2 FQGNSA. The chain employs TRBV7-2 and TRBJ2-7; D not resolved. Source material: blood buffy coat. The clonotype was recovered from a woman aged 18 to 69 with a cervical HPV16 infection that either progressed to CIN3+ or cleared (not recorded which). The part of the CDR3 DNA that was read is TGTGCCAGCAGCTTACTAGGTATTTCCGAG. Its translation is CASSLLGISE. The entire CDR3 is CASSLLGISEQYF.